This TCR beta chain emerged from a study of blood T cell repertoires in COVID-19. Study-wide background: The United States, Italy and Spain supplied acute and convalescent COVID-19 samples.

The sample holds one count of this clone. Authors' methods: Amplification from reference gene primers served as the basis for estimated nucleated cell counts. TCRdb's copy holds only in-frame clones and misses some; the assay was immunoSEQ multiplex PCR. V and J calls and clone size are those listed in that table; D and trimming were worked out from the DNA. Of 200,000 to 250,000 clones listed, 70% to 90% were seen once; the top ten hold about 10%. Trimming left V 1 base short and J 6 bases short, with 10 bases between. The CDR3 is 14 amino acids. Per the germline V gene, CDR1 is LGHDT and CDR2 is YNNKEL (reference sequence).

The V call is TRBV3-1 (or the pseudogene TRBV3-2), the J call TRBJ1-5; tentatively, D is TRBD1 (6 bases). The receptor comes from a man under 40 who had recovered from COVID-19. The sample was PBMCs or T cells enriched from blood (not recorded which). The CDR3 region has the DNA TGTGCCAGCAGCCAAGGACAGGTACGTCAGCCCCAGCATTTT. Translating gives CASSQGQVRQPQHF.